This passage covers 3 T cell receptor beta chains from one sample sequenced in a study of post-analysis software for immune sequencing data. Points from the study as a whole: When patients were compared with controls, five TRBV segments were more frequent, TRBV5-6, TRBV5-1 and TRBV20-1 among them.

Which antigens these TCRs recognize remains unknown. Included in the TCR beta cDNA libraries were unique molecular identifiers. TCRdb re-called the PCR reads with MiXCR, one entry per CDR3 protein. This sample has about 540,000 distinct CDR3 sequences; 34% occur once, and the top ten carry 6%. What was sequenced was blood. Receptors originate from a girl under 18 with multiple sclerosis.

The V call is TRBV5-1, the J call TRBJ2-1, with D perhaps TRBD1 (5 bases). The CDR3 has 19 residues. The germline gives CDR1 SGHRS, CDR2 YFSETQ. Trimming removed 0 bases at V and 1 base at J, with 20 bases between. Written as DNA, the CDR3 is TGCGCCAGCAGCTTGGTAGTGACAGAAGTTAAACTATCCTACAATGAGCAGTTCTTC. It codes for CASSLVVTEVKLSYNEQFF.

This clonotype came up a few times. The rearrangement uses TRBV5-6 and TRBJ2-5; D is possibly TRBD1 (6 bases). CDR1 and CDR2 (germline): SGHDT, YYEEEE. V was shortened by 0 bases and J by 5 bases, with 11 bases between the two germline ends. The CDR3 runs 14 residues. The CDR3 coding sequence is TGTGCCAGCAGCTTGGGTAGCAGGGGCGAGACCCAGTACTTC. It codes for CASSLGSRGETQYF.

The V call is TRBV11-1, the J call TRBJ1-6, with 8 nucleotides matching TRBD1. Germline lookup yields CDR1 SGHAT and CDR2 FQDESV (reference sequence). CDR3 length: 15 residues. J lost 5 bases, V lost 6 bases, and 6 bases had no gene match. CDR3 loop: CASRRRDRNNSPLHF. In DNA, the CDR3 is TGTGCCAGCAGGCGCCGGGACAGGAATAATTCACCCCTCCACTTT.